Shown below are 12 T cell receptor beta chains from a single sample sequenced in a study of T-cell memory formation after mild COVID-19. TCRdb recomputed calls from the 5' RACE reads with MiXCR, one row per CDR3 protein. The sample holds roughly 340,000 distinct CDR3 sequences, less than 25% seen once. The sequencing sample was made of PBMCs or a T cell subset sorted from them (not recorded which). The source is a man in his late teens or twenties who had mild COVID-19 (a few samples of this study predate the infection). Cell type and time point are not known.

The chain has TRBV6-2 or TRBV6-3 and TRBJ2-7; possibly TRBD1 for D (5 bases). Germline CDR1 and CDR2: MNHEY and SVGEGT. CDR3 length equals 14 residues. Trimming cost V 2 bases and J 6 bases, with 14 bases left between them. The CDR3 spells CASSYVAGPSEQYV. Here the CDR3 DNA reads TGTGCCAGCAGTTACGTGGCAGGGCCAAGCGAGCAGTACGTC.

DNA for the CDR3: TGCAGTGCTAGAGCTGGGACAGGCTACGAGCAGTACTTC. Its protein product is CSARAGTGYEQYF. This chain connects TRBV20-1 to TRBJ2-7, with 8 bases identical to TRBD1. This CDR3 spans 13 amino acids. Per the germline V gene, CDR1 is DFQATT and CDR2 is SNEGSKA (reference sequence). J lost 3 bases, V lost 1 base, and 2 bases had no gene match.

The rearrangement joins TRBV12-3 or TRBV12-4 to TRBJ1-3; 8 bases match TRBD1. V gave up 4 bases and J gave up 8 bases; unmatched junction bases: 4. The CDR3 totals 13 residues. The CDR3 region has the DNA TGTGCCAGCAGTTCCAACAGGGGGGACACCATATATTTT. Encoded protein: CASSSNRGDTIYF.

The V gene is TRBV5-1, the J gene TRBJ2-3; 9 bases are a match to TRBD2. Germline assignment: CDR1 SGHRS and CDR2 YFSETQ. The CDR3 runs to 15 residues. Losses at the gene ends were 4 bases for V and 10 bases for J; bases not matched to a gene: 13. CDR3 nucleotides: TGCGCCAGCAGCGCGACCGGGACTAGCCGTGTAGCGCAGTATTTT. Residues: CASSATGTSRVAQYF. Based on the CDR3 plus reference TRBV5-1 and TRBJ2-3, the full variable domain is KAGVTQTPRYLIKTRGQQVTLSCSPISGHRSVSWYQQTPGQGLQFLFEYFSETQRNKGNFPGRFSGRQFSNSRSEMNVSTLELGDSALYLCASSATGTSRVAQYFGPGTRLTVL.

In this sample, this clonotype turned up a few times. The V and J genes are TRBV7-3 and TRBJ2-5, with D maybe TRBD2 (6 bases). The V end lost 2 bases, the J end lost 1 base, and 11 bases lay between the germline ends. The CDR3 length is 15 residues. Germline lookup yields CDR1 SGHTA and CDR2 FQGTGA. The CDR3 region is CASSLSGEPQETQYF. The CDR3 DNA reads TGTGCCAGCAGCTTATCGGGGGAGCCCCAAGAGACCCAGTACTTC.

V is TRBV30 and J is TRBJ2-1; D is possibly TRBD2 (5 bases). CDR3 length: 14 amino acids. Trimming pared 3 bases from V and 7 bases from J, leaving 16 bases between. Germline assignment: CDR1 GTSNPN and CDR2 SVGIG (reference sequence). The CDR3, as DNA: TGTGCCTGGAGGGCCCCGGGCACTAGGAATGAGCAGTTCTTC. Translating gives CAWRAPGTRNEQFF.

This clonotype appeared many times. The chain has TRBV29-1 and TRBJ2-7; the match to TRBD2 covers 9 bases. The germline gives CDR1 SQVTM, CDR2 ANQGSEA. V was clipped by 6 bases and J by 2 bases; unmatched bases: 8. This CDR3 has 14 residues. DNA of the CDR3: TGCAGCGTCGGGGCTAGCGGGGACCCCTACGAGCAGTACTTC. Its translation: CSVGASGDPYEQYF.

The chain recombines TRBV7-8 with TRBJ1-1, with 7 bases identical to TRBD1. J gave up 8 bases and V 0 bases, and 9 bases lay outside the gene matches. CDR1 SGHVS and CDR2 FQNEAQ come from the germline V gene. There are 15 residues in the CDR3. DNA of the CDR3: TGTGCCAGCAGCTTAGCGCGTAGTGGGACAGTCGAAGCTTTCTTT. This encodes CASSLARSGTVEAFF. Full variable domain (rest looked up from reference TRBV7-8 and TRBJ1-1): GAGVSQSPRYKVAKRGQDVALRCDPISGHVSLFWYQQALGQGPEFLTYFQNEAQLDKSGLPSDRFFAERPEGSVSTLKIQRTQQEDSAVYLCASSLARSGTVEAFFGQGTRLTVV.

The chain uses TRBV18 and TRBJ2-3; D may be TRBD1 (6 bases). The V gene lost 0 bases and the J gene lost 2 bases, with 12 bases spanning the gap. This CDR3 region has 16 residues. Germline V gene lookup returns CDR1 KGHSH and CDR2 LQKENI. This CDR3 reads CASSPPSGDHTDTQYF. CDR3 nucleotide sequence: TGTGCCAGCTCACCACCTTCAGGGGACCACACAGATACGCAGTATTTT.

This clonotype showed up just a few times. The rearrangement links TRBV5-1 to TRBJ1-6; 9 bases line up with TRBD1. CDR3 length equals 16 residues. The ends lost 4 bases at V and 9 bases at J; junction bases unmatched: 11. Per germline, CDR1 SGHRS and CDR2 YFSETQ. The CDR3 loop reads CASSPTGTGNTSPLHF. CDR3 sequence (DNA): TGCGCCAGCAGCCCGACCGGGACAGGGAACACTTCACCCCTCCACTTT. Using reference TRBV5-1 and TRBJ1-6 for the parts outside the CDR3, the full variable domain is KAGVTQTPRYLIKTRGQQVTLSCSPISGHRSVSWYQQTPGQGLQFLFEYFSETQRNKGNFPGRFSGRQFSNSRSEMNVSTLELGDSALYLCASSPTGTGNTSPLHFGNGTRLTVT.

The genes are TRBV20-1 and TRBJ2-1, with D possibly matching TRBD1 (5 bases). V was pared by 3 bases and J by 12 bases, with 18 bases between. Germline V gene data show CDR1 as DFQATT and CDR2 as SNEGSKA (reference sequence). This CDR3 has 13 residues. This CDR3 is CSASPMGRAGQFF. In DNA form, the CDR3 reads TGCAGTGCTAGTCCAATGGGCAGGGCTGGGCAGTTCTTC.

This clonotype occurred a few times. CDR3 loop: CASSQVRVGTSPTFF. The CDR3 DNA sequence: TGTGCCAGCAGCCAAGTTAGGGTCGGAACTAGCCCCACTTTCTTT. The chain has TRBV3-1 and TRBJ1-1, with D unresolved. The CDR3 is 15 residues long. The V and J ends lost 1 base and 12 bases respectively, with 21 bases between them. CDR1 is LGHDT, CDR2 YNNKEL, per germline (reference sequence).